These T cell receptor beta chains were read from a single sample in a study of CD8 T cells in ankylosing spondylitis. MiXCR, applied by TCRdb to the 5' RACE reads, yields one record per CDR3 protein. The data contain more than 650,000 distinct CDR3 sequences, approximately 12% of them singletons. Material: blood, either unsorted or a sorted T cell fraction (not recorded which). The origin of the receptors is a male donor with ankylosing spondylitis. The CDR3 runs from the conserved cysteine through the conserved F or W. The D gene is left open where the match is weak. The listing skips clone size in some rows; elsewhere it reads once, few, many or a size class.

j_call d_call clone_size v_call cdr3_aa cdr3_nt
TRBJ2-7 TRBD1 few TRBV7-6 CASSSLPQGAARKNEQYF TGTGCCAGCAGCTCACTACCACAGGGGGCGGCCCGAAAAAACGAGCAGTACTTC
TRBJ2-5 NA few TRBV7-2 CASSLRGLRQETQYF TGTGCCAGCAGCTTACGGGGACTTAGACAAGAGACCCAGTACTTC
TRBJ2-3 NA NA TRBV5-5 CASSRTGAGFTDTQYF TGTGCCAGCAGCCGAACGGGGGCAGGGTTCACAGATACGCAGTATTTT
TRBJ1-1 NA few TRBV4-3 CASRQITWGNTEAFF TGCGCCAGTCGCCAAATAACGTGGGGGAACACTGAAGCTTTCTTT
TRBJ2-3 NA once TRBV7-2 CASSPPGHYMQYF TGTGCCAGCAGCCCCCCCGGACATTATATGCAGTATTTT
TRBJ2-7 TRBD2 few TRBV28 CASSLIAGAHEQYF TGTGCCAGCAGTTTAATAGCGGGAGCTCACGAGCAGTACTTC
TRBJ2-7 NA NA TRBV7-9 CASSLFPGLTYEQYF TGTGCCAGCAGCTTATTTCCAGGGTTAACCTACGAGCAGTACTTC
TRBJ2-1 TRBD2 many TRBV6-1 CASSDRLASRNEQFF TGTGCCAGCAGTGATCGACTAGCCTCTAGGAATGAGCAGTTCTTC
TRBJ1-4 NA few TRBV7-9 CASSVGRGQNEKLFF TGTGCCAGCAGCGTTGGACGAGGGCAGAATGAAAAACTGTTTTTT
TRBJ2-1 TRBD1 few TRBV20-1 CSARDRRQGVHNEQFF TGCAGTGCTAGAGATCGGCGACAGGGGGTCCACAATGAGCAGTTCTTC
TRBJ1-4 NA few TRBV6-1 CASTPGNEKLFF TGTGCCAGCACCCCGGGGAATGAAAAACTGTTTTTT
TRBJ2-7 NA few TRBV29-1 CSVRRTISSYEQYF TGCAGCGTTAGGAGAACGATCAGCTCCTACGAGCAGTACTTC
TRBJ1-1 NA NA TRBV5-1 CASTRAGQRRNTEAFF TGCGCCAGCACCCGTGCGGGACAAAGAAGGAACACTGAAGCTTTCTTT
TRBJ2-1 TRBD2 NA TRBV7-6 CASSLVPAGGSKNEQFF TGTGCCAGCAGCTTAGTCCCGGCGGGAGGTAGTAAGAATGAGCAGTTCTTC
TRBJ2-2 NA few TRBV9 CASNPLSNTGELFF TGTGCCAGCAATCCCCTCTCGAACACCGGGGAGCTGTTTTTT
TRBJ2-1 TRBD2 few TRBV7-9 CASSLEASGSYEQFF TGTGCCAGCAGCTTAGAGGCTAGCGGGAGCTATGAGCAGTTCTTC
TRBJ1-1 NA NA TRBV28 CAVLPGHGWSDTEAFF TGTGCCGTCCTCCCGGGTCACGGTTGGAGTGACACTGAAGCTTTCTTT
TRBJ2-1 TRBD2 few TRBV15 CATSRLSLAGRDEQFF TGTGCCACCAGCAGATTATCACTAGCGGGTAGGGATGAGCAGTTCTTC
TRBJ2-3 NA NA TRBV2 CASSQDRGIRDTQYF TGTGCCAGCAGTCAAGACAGAGGGATTCGAGATACGCAGTATTTT
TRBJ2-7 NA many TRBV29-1 CSVAGGTYSYEQYF TGCAGCGTTGCCGGCGGGACCTATTCCTACGAGCAGTACTTC
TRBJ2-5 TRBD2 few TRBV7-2 CASSISGRETQYF TGTGCCAGCAGCATAAGCGGGAGGGAGACCCAGTACTTC
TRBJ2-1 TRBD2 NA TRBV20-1 CSASSGSFHNEQFF TGCAGTGCTTCTAGCGGGAGTTTCCACAATGAGCAGTTCTTC
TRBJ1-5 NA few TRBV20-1 CSARDPGRRNQPQHF TGCAGTGCTAGAGATCCCGGGAGGAGGAATCAGCCCCAGCATTTT
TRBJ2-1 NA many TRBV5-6 CASSLRRGRYNEQFF TGTGCCAGCAGCTTGAGAAGGGGGAGATACAATGAGCAGTTCTTC
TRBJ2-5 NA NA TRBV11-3 CASSSRLEQETQYF TGTGCCAGCAGCTCTAGACTAGAGCAAGAGACCCAGTACTTC
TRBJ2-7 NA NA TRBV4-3 CASSQDRARAGGYEQYF TGCGCCAGCAGCCAAGATCGAGCCAGGGCTGGGGGCTACGAGCAGTACTTC
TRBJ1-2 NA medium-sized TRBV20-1 CRGFDRTDALYGYTF TGCAGGGGGTTTGACCGGACAGACGCCCTCTATGGCTACACCTTC
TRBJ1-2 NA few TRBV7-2 CASGTGTVYGYTF TGTGCCAGCGGAACAGGGACTGTCTATGGCTACACCTTC
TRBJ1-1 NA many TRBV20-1 CSARWDIRRTEAFF TGCAGTGCTAGATGGGACATCCGTCGGACTGAAGCTTTCTTT
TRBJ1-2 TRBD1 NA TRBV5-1 CASSLPGQGAFGYTF TGCGCCAGCAGCTTACCGGGACAGGGGGCCTTTGGCTACACCTTC
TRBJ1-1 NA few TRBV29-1 CSTLRRHQIGEAFF TGCAGCACCCTCCGAAGACACCAAATAGGTGAAGCTTTCTTT
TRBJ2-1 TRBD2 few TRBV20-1 CSARVSGIPPYNEQFF TGCAGTGCTAGGGTTAGCGGGATCCCCCCCTACAATGAGCAGTTCTTC
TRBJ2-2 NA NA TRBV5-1 CASSFSPERLNTGELFF TGCGCCAGCAGCTTTTCTCCCGAGCGGTTAAACACCGGGGAGCTGTTTTTT
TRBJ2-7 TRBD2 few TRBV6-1 CASRRDYRSSYEQYF TGTGCCAGCAGAAGGGACTACCGAAGCTCCTACGAGCAGTACTTC
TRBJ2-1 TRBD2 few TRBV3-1 CASSPRSSGAESEQFF TGTGCCAGCAGCCCTCGGAGTAGCGGGGCGGAGAGTGAGCAGTTCTTC
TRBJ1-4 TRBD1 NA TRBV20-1 CSAGNRGGDEKLFF TGCAGTGCGGGGAACAGGGGAGGAGATGAAAAACTGTTTTTT
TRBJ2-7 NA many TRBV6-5 CASSYRVGEQYF TGTGCCAGCAGTTACAGGGTAGGGGAGCAGTACTTC
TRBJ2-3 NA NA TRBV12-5 CASGLWGWDTQYF TGTGCTAGTGGTTTGTGGGGTTGGGATACGCAGTATTTT
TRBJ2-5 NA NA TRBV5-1 CASNLVGEETQYF TGCGCCAGCAACTTGGTGGGGGAAGAGACCCAGTACTTC
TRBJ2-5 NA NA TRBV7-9 CASSLVKGPPETQYF TGTGCCAGCAGCTTAGTTAAAGGGCCCCCAGAGACCCAGTACTTC